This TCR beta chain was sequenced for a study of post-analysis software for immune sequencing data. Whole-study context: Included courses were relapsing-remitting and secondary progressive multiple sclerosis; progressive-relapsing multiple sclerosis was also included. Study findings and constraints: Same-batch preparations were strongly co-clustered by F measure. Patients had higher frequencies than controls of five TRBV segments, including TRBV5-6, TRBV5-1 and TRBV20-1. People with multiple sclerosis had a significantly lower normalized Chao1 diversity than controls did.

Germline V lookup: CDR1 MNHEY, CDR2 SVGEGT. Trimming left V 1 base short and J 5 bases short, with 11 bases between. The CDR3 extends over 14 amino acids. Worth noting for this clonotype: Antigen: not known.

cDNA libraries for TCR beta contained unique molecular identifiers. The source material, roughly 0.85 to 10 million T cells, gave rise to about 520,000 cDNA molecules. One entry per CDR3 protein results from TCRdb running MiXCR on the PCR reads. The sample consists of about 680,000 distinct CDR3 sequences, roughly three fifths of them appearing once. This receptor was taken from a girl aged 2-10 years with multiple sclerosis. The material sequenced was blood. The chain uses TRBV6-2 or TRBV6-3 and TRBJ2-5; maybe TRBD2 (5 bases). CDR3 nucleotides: TGTGCCAGCAGTTACTACGGACTGGGGGAGACCCAGTACTTC. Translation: CASSYYGLGETQYF.